The 29 T cell receptor beta chains given below trace back to one sample, sequenced in a study of cytomegalovirus exposure and HLA in healthy donors. The PCR made use of 60 Vbeta and 13 Jbeta primers. The protocol was immunoSEQ multiplex PCR, while the TCRdb copy is restricted to in-frame clones and leaves out a portion. Of over 100,000 clones in the sample, 60% to 85% were seen once. The sequenced sample consisted of PBMCs. Receptor source: a female donor in good health and CMV-seropositive.

This clone was detected a few times. The chain uses TRBV29-1 and TRBJ2-5; a possible D gene is TRBD1 (5 bases). Near its end, the DNA agrees better with TRBJ2-7, so the J call may be wrong. Germline assignment: CDR1 SQVTM and CDR2 ANQGSEA. The CDR3 is 13 residues long. The CDR3 loop reads CSVDEQGVNEQYF. The CDR3, as DNA: TGCAGCGTTGATGAGCAGGGCGTGAACGAGCAGTACTTC.

This chain joins TRBV11-3 and TRBJ2-1, with D possibly being TRBD2 (5 bases). CDR3 length: 14 amino acids. V shed 5 bases and J shed 2 bases, with 10 bases lying between them. Germline V gene data show CDR1 as SGHNT and CDR2 as YENEEA. CDR3 bases: TGTGCCAGCAGCGCAACCGGGACCTACAATGAGCAGTTCTTC. Its protein is CASSATGTYNEQFF.

This clone appeared a few times. The rearrangement uses TRBV9 and TRBJ2-3; TRBD2 aligns across 9 bases. CDR3 length: 16 residues. V lost 1 base and J lost 0; bases outside the gene matches: 3. Germline values: CDR1 SGDLS, CDR2 YYNGEE. The CDR3 reads CASSVRGRASTDTQYF. The CDR3 bases are TGTGCCAGCAGCGTACGCGGGAGGGCTAGCACAGATACGCAGTATTTT. The full variable domain, rest sourced from reference TRBV9 and TRBJ2-3, is DSGVTQTPKHLITATGQRVTLRCSPRSGDLSVYWYQQSLDQGLQFLIQYYNGEERAKGNILERFSAQQFPDLHSELNLSSLELGDSALYFCASSVRGRASTDTQYFGPGTRLTVL.

The V call is TRBV7-6, the J call TRBJ2-3; 7 bases agree with TRBD2. J was trimmed by 0 bases and V by 1 base; bases with no gene match: 4. The V gene's germline CDR1 is SGHVS and CDR2 FNYEAQ. This CDR3 spans 16 amino acids. This chain's CDR3 is CASSLEASGSTDTQYF. CDR3 bases: TGTGCCAGCAGCTTAGAGGCTAGCGGTAGCACAGATACGCAGTATTTT. Full variable domain (missing parts from reference TRBV7-6 and TRBJ2-3): GAGVSQSPRYKVTKRGQDVALRCDPISGHVSLYWYRQALGQGPEFLTYFNYEAQQDKSGLPNDRFSAERPEGSISTLTIQRTEQRDSAMYRCASSLEASGSTDTQYFGPGTRLTVL.

The V gene is TRBV4-1, the J gene TRBJ2-3; 9 bases fit TRBD2. Germline V lookup: CDR1 MGHRA, CDR2 YSYEKL. The ends lost 2 bases at V and 1 base at J; junction bases unmatched: 1. CDR3 length equals 15 residues. This chain's CDR3 is CASSQRTSGTDTQYF. DNA of the CDR3: TGCGCCAGCAGCCAACGGACTAGCGGCACAGATACGCAGTATTTT.

This clone was detected a few times. V usage is TRBV5-4 and J usage is TRBJ1-6; TRBD1 might be the D (6 bases). This CDR3 is built from 14 residues. The V and J ends lost 2 bases and 11 bases respectively, with 14 bases between them. Germline CDR1 SGHNT, CDR2 YYREEE (reference sequence). The CDR3 is CASSLTQDSAPLHF. CDR3 DNA: TGTGCCAGCAGCTTAACCCAGGACAGCGCACCCCTCCACTTT.

This clone appeared a few times. The chain employs TRBV7-3 and TRBJ2-2, with TRBD2 as a possible D gene (5 bases). The V gene lost 1 base and the J gene lost 3 bases, with 12 bases spanning the gap. The length of the CDR3 is 16 residues. Germline V CDR1 and CDR2: SGHTA, FQGTGA. The CDR3 is CASSLSVARDTGELFF. CDR3 sequence (DNA): TGTGCCAGCAGCTTAAGTGTGGCGCGGGACACCGGGGAGCTGTTTTTT.

This clone was seen only a few times. The chain combines TRBV5-1 with TRBJ1-1; D remains unclear. The CDR3 has 15 residues. Trimming took 4 bases from V and 0 from J, leaving 13 bases between them. Germline CDR1 reads SGHRS; CDR2 reads YFSETQ. The chain's CDR3 is CASSLGLVVNTEAFF. The CDR3 DNA follows: TGCGCCAGCAGCCTAGGACTGGTGGTGAACACTGAAGCTTTCTTT.

This chain joins TRBV4-2 and TRBJ1-5, with 10 bases aligning to TRBD1. CDR1 is LGHNA, CDR2 YNFKEQ, per germline. The V gene end was trimmed by 1 base and the J gene end by 8 bases; junction bases not matched to a gene: 5. The CDR3 runs 15 residues. CDR3 coding DNA: TGTGCCAGCAGCCAAGGACAGGGGGCTGCGGAGCCCCAGCATTTT. The encoded protein is CASSQGQGAAEPQHF.

Details on this clone: Other DNA sequences within the sample encode an identical CDR3. This chain connects TRBV5-1 to TRBJ2-5; 12 bases match TRBD2. With 5 bases clipped from V and 1 base from J, the junction kept 3 bases outside the gene matches. The V gene's germline CDR1 is SGHRS and CDR2 YFSETQ. The CDR3 sequence is 15 residues long. The CDR3 nucleotides read TGCGCCAGCAGAGGACTAGCGGGGCTCCAAGAGACCCAGTACTTC. Translated, it gives CASRGLAGLQETQYF.

The V call is TRBV5-1, the J call TRBJ2-5, with 14 bases identical to TRBD2. CDR1 is SGHRS, CDR2 YFSETQ, per germline. With V trimmed by 4 bases and J by 8 bases, 4 bases remained unmatched. The CDR3 length is 14 residues. The CDR3 DNA sequence: TGCGCCAGCAGCAAGACTAGCGGGGGGGGAACCCAGTACTTC. Its translation is CASSKTSGGGTQYF.

J is TRBJ1-4 and V is TRBV2, with D unclear. The CDR3 contains 13 residues. Trimming took off 7 bases at V and 7 bases at J, with 13 bases between the two ends. Germline V gene data show CDR1 as SNHLY and CDR2 as FYNNEI. Here the CDR3 DNA reads TGTGCCAGCATGAGAGGAGAGACTGAAAAACTGTTTTTT. Its translation: CASMRGETEKLFF. The full variable domain, in which reference TRBV2 and TRBJ1-4 provide the parts outside the CDR3, is EPEVTQTPSHQVTQMGQEVILRCVPISNHLYFYWYRQILGQKVEFLVSFYNNEISEKSEIFDDQFSVERPDGSNFTLKIRSTKLEDSAMYFCASMRGETEKLFFGSGTQLSVL.

This clone was counted between two and nine times. J is TRBJ2-2 and V is TRBV9, with no clear D. The CDR3 contains 13 residues. V lost 0 bases and J 6 bases, leaving 6 bases between the germline ends. Germline V lookup: CDR1 SGDLS, CDR2 YYNGEE. The CDR3 loop is CASSVDLSGELFF. The DNA of the CDR3 is TGTGCCAGCAGCGTAGATCTCTCCGGGGAGCTGTTTTTT.

This clone is a singleton in its sample. The chain carries TRBV5-1 and TRBJ2-1; tentative D call: TRBD1 (5 bases). Germline V CDR1 and CDR2: SGHRS, YFSETQ. V dropped 2 bases and J dropped 5 bases, with 8 bases sitting between them. The CDR3 has 13 amino acids. CDR3: CASSFDRHNEQFF. The CDR3 DNA reads TGCGCCAGCAGCTTCGACAGACACAATGAGCAGTTCTTC.

The chain couples TRBV5-4 to TRBJ2-5; 10 bases map to TRBD1. CDR1 is SGHNT and CDR2 is YYREEE in the germline V gene (reference sequence). The CDR3 loop spans 15 amino acids. V lost 3 bases and J lost 4; bases outside the gene matches: 6. The CDR3, as DNA: TGTGCCAGCAGCTCACCGGGACAGGGGCGAGAGACCCAGTACTTC. It is translated as CASSSPGQGRETQYF.

This clone was seen a handful of times. The rearrangement uses TRBV27 and TRBJ2-7; 10 bases are shared with TRBD2. The germline V gene has CDR1 MNHEY and CDR2 SMNVEV (reference sequence). V was pared by 8 bases and J by 4 bases, with 8 bases of the junction left unmatched. This CDR3 contains 14 residues. The CDR3 DNA follows: TGTGCCAGCCGTCAGCGGGGGGGCCGATACGAGCAGTACTTC. It yields the protein CASRQRGGRYEQYF.

The chain is built from TRBV10-3 and TRBJ1-2; 9 bases agree with TRBD1. The CDR3 contains 16 residues. Germline-derived CDR1 and CDR2 are ENHRY and SYGVKD. The junction had 9 bases not matched to a gene; V was cut back by 5 bases and J by 2 bases. CDR3 protein: CAISFAQGASNYGYTF. The CDR3 nucleotides are TGTGCCATCAGTTTCGCACAGGGGGCGTCGAACTATGGCTACACCTTC.

The DNA for the CDR3 is TGTGCCAGCAGCTTTACCGGGACAGGGAATGAAAAACTGTTTTTT. This gives the protein CASSFTGTGNEKLFF. The chain uses TRBV13 and TRBJ1-4, with TRBD1 matching over 9 bases. Germline CDR1 is PRHDT and CDR2 is FYEKMQ (reference sequence). With 3 bases clipped from V and 5 bases from J, the junction kept 4 bases outside the gene matches. This CDR3 is built from 15 residues.

This clone was observed once. This rearrangement joins TRBV5-1 to TRBJ1-2, with TRBD1 as a possible D gene (5 bases). The germline V gene has CDR1 SGHRS and CDR2 YFSETQ. V was clipped by 4 bases and J by 1 base, with 20 bases between them. The CDR3 has 17 amino acids. CDR3 amino acids: CASSPESTANLNYGYTF. CDR3 DNA sequence: TGCGCCAGCAGCCCAGAGTCGACAGCTAACCTTAACTATGGCTACACCTTC.

The rearrangement uses TRBV19 and TRBJ2-3; 7 bases match TRBD2. Germline V gives CDR1 LNHDA, CDR2 SQIVND (reference sequence). After removal of 3 bases from V and 1 base from J, the junction contained 4 bases not matched to a gene. The CDR3 is 15 amino acids. The CDR3 is CASSISAGGTDTQYF. DNA of the CDR3: TGTGCCAGTAGTATTTCGGCGGGAGGCACAGATACGCAGTATTTT.

This rearrangement joins TRBV9 to TRBJ2-3, with 10 bases identical to TRBD2. The CDR3 sequence is 14 residues long. The junction had 8 bases not matched to a gene; V was cut back by 7 bases and J by 6 bases. The germline V gene has CDR1 SGDLS and CDR2 YYNGEE. In DNA form, the CDR3 reads TGTGCCAGCGGACTGGGTAGCGGGAGGGATACGCAGTATTTT. Translating gives CASGLGSGRDTQYF. Full variable domain (remainder filled in from reference TRBV9 and TRBJ2-3): DSGVTQTPKHLITATGQRVTLRCSPRSGDLSVYWYQQSLDQGLQFLIQYYNGEERAKGNILERFSAQQFPDLHSELNLSSLELGDSALYFCASGLGSGRDTQYFGPGTRLTVL.

The rearrangement joins TRBV9 to TRBJ1-4; TRBD1 aligns across 12 bases. J was trimmed by 2 bases and V by 4 bases; bases with no gene match: 3. Germline loops: CDR1 SGDLS, CDR2 YYNGEE. This CDR3 has 16 amino acids. CDR3 DNA: TGTGCCAGCAGCCCGGGACAGGGGGCCACTAATGAAAAACTGTTTTTT. This translates into CASSPGQGATNEKLFF.

The chain carries TRBV6-5 and TRBJ1-1; the match to TRBD1 covers 7 bases. J lost 7 bases, V lost 5 bases, and 13 bases had no gene match. This CDR3 region has 15 residues. Germline V gene sequence: CDR1 MNHEY, CDR2 SVGAGI. CDR3 nucleotides: TGTGCCAGCAGTACCCCGACAGGGACCCCGATTGAAGCTTTCTTT. As protein: CASSTPTGTPIEAFF.

The CDR3: CASSPGGVIAKQFF. The CDR3, as DNA: TGTGCCAGCAGCCCCGGAGGCGTGATCGCTAAGCAGTTCTTC. The chain employs TRBV7-9 and TRBJ2-1; D is perhaps TRBD2 (5 bases). In germline, CDR1 is SEHNR, CDR2 FQNEAQ (reference sequence). The V end was cut by 5 bases, the J end by 11 bases, with 19 bases between. This CDR3 has 14 amino acids.

CDR3 nucleotide sequence: TGTGCCTGCTCTCAGGGGGCGAGCACCGGGGAGCTGTTTTTT. This translates into CACSQGASTGELFF. The J gene is TRBJ2-2, the V gene TRBV30; 8 bases map to TRBD1. V lost 6 bases, J lost 4 bases, and 7 bases stayed unmatched. CDR3 length: 14 amino acids. Germline assignment: CDR1 GTSNPN and CDR2 SVGIG (reference sequence).

The J gene is TRBJ2-1, the V gene TRBV7-2; 8 nucleotides align to TRBD2. Looked up from germline, CDR1 is SGHTA and CDR2 is FQGNSA. CDR3 length equals 15 residues. The V and J ends lost 1 base and 7 bases, in that order; junction bases with no gene match: 6. For the CDR3, the DNA is TGTGCCAGCAGCTTAGGTAGCGGGACGGTAAATGAGCAGTTCTTC. This gives the protein CASSLGSGTVNEQFF.

This clone was observed a single time. The chain employs TRBV10-1 and TRBJ2-2, with a tentative D call TRBD2 (6 bases). Trimming removed 2 bases from V and 6 bases from J, with 7 bases in between. The CDR3 spans 13 residues. Germline CDR1 is WNHNN and CDR2 is SYGVQD (reference sequence). CDR3 protein: CASSEGGSGELFF. In DNA, the CDR3 is TGCGCCAGCAGTGAGGGGGGGTCCGGGGAGCTGTTTTTT.

The chain carries TRBV9 and TRBJ2-2; 13 nucleotides agree with TRBD2. The CDR3 is 15 amino acids. The germline V gene encodes CDR1 SGDLS and CDR2 YYNGEE. V was pared by 3 bases and J by 8 bases, with 4 bases of the junction left unmatched. CDR3 loop: CASSAGLAGPGELFF. Written as DNA, the CDR3 is TGTGCCAGCAGCGCGGGACTAGCGGGGCCTGGGGAGCTGTTTTTT. The whole variable domain, filled in from reference TRBV9 and TRBJ2-2, reads DSGVTQTPKHLITATGQRVTLRCSPRSGDLSVYWYQQSLDQGLQFLIQYYNGEERAKGNILERFSAQQFPDLHSELNLSSLELGDSALYFCASSAGLAGPGELFFGEGSRLTVL.

The rearrangement links TRBV27 to TRBJ1-6; D perhaps matches TRBD1 (6 bases). Deletions cut 6 bases from V and 0 bases from J, with 15 bases between. CDR1 and CDR2 (germline): MNHEY, SMNVEV (reference sequence). This CDR3 is 17 amino acids long. As DNA, the CDR3 is TGTGCCAGCAGGATCAGGGGCTTGAGCTCCTATAATTCACCCCTCCACTTT. It specifies CASRIRGLSSYNSPLHF.